One sample yielded the 23 T cell receptor beta chains listed below, sequenced in a study of blood T cell repertoires in COVID-19. Produced via immunoSEQ multiplex PCR; TCRdb's table is partial and in-frame only. The sample yields a few hundred thousand clones, 85% seen once. Sequenced: peripheral blood. These receptors were taken from a woman between 18 and 30 years old with acute or convalescent COVID-19.

The J gene is TRBJ1-2, the V gene TRBV5-1; weak D call: TRBD1 (5 bases). In germline, CDR1 is SGHRS, CDR2 YFSETQ. CDR3 size: 14 residues. V shed 0 bases and J shed 6 bases, with 12 bases lying between them. CDR3 sequence (DNA): TGCGCCAGCAGCTTGGATCAGGGAGGGGATGGCTACACCTTC. This sequence encodes CASSLDQGGDGYTF. The variable domain in full, with the rest retrieved from reference TRBV5-1 and TRBJ1-2, is KAGVTQTPRYLIKTRGQQVTLSCSPISGHRSVSWYQQTPGQGLQFLFEYFSETQRNKGNFPGRFSGRQFSNSRSEMNVSTLELGDSALYLCASSLDQGGDGYTFGSGTRLTVV.

This clone appeared a few times. This rearrangement joins TRBV6-5 to TRBJ1-1; no clear D. This CDR3 has 15 residues. From germline, CDR1 is MNHEY and CDR2 SVGAGI. V gave up 2 bases and J gave up 4 bases, with 14 bases separating them. The CDR3 loop is CASSYGRGTGTEAFF. The CDR3 coding sequence is TGTGCCAGCAGTTACGGTCGGGGTACGGGCACTGAAGCTTTCTTT.

The chain has TRBV5-6 and TRBJ2-3, with a weak D call TRBD1 (5 bases). This CDR3 region has 15 residues. Trimming removed 0 bases at V and 2 bases at J, with 10 bases between. Germline-derived CDR1 and CDR2 are SGHDT and YYEEEE. CDR3 loop: CASSLGGLNTDTQYF. The DNA of the CDR3 is TGTGCCAGCAGCTTGGGGGGCCTGAACACAGATACGCAGTATTTT.

This clone has only one observation. V usage is TRBV7-9 and J usage is TRBJ1-1; 7 bases line up with TRBD1. Germline V CDR1 and CDR2: SEHNR, FQNEAQ (reference sequence). There are 14 residues in the CDR3. Trimming removed 4 bases from V and 3 bases from J; junction bases left unmatched: 5. The CDR3 DNA reads TGTGCCAGCAGCTGGGGACAGTGGGACACTGAAGCTTTCTTT. Amino acids: CASSWGQWDTEAFF.

This chain connects TRBV4-1 to TRBJ1-3; 9 bases align to TRBD1. Germline CDR1 MGHRA, CDR2 YSYEKL. The CDR3 is made up of 14 amino acids. V shed 3 bases, J shed 8 bases, and the junction held 5 bases outside the gene matches. The CDR3 loop is CASSHRDRDDTIYF. CDR3 bases: TGCGCCAGCAGCCACCGGGACAGGGATGACACCATATATTTT.

V usage is TRBV7-2 and J usage is TRBJ1-2; TRBD1 matches 8 bases. Germline CDR1 is SGHTA and CDR2 is FQGNSA. The CDR3 is 16 amino acids. Unmatched junction bases numbered 6, after V lost 0 bases and J lost 3 bases. DNA of the CDR3: TGTGCCAGCAGCTTAGCGGCAACAGGGGGGTACTATGGCTACACCTTC. This gives the protein CASSLAATGGYYGYTF. The full variable domain, with the rest looked up from reference TRBV7-2 and TRBJ1-2, is GAGVSQSPSNKVTEKGKDVELRCDPISGHTALYWYRQSLGQGLEFLIYFQGNSAPDKSGLPSDRFSAERTGGSVSTLTIQRTQQEDSAVYLCASSLAATGGYYGYTFGSGTRLTVV.

This clone was found once. The chain links TRBV5-1 to TRBJ2-7; the match to TRBD1 covers 11 bases. Germline V gives CDR1 SGHRS, CDR2 YFSETQ. Trimming at V came to 0 bases and at J to 3 bases, leaving 2 bases not matched to a gene. This CDR3 has 15 amino acids. In nucleotides, the CDR3 is TGCGCCAGCAGCTTGGGGACAGGGGGCCTCTACGAGCAGTACTTC. Translating gives CASSLGTGGLYEQYF. The full variable domain, rest sourced from reference TRBV5-1 and TRBJ2-7, is KAGVTQTPRYLIKTRGQQVTLSCSPISGHRSVSWYQQTPGQGLQFLFEYFSETQRNKGNFPGRFSGRQFSNSRSEMNVSTLELGDSALYLCASSLGTGGLYEQYFGPGTRLTVT.

The chain couples TRBV27 to TRBJ1-2, with D uncertain. The length of the CDR3 is 15 residues. V was shortened by 3 bases and J by 5 bases, with 16 bases between the two germline ends. Germline CDR1 reads MNHEY; CDR2 reads SMNVEV (reference sequence). CDR3 DNA sequence: TGTGCCAGCAGTTTTTACGCGGCAGATGGATATGGCTACACCTTC. Protein product: CASSFYAADGYGYTF.

The chain combines TRBV5-6 with TRBJ1-2; 10 nucleotides agree with TRBD1. This CDR3 comprises 15 residues. V trimming: 4 bases; J trimming: 1 base; junction bases outside the gene matches: 4. CDR1 is SGHDT and CDR2 is YYEEEE in the germline V gene. Here the CDR3 DNA reads TGTGCCAGCAGCCCATGGACAGGGGGTAACTATGGCTACACCTTC. Translated: CASSPWTGGNYGYTF.

This chain connects TRBV19 to TRBJ2-7; perhaps TRBD1 as D (5 bases). The CDR3 spans 13 residues. Trimming took 3 bases from V and 2 from J, leaving 8 bases between them. Germline V lookup: CDR1 LNHDA, CDR2 SQIVND (reference sequence). The CDR3 region is CASSMDMTYEQYF. Here the CDR3 DNA reads TGTGCCAGTAGTATGGACATGACCTACGAGCAGTACTTC.

V gene TRBV29-1 combines with J gene TRBJ2-3; unclear D gene. Germline CDR1 reads SQVTM; CDR2 reads ANQGSEA. Trimming pared 5 bases from V and 2 bases from J, leaving 5 bases between. The CDR3 extends over 11 amino acids. The CDR3 DNA follows: TGCAGCGTTCGGTCCACAGATACGCAGTATTTT. Amino acids: CSVRSTDTQYF.

This chain connects TRBV7-9 to TRBJ1-2, with TRBD1 matching 8 bases. The germline CDR1 and CDR2 sequences are SEHNR and FQNEAQ (reference sequence). V lost 5 bases to trimming and J lost 5 bases; unmatched junction nucleotides: 19. The CDR3 is 18 amino acids. The CDR3 reads CASSEPLSSSGGWYGYTF. In DNA, the CDR3 is TGTGCCAGCAGCGAGCCATTAAGCTCGTCAGGGGGCTGGTATGGCTACACCTTC.

The V and J genes are TRBV24-1 and TRBJ2-1, with D perhaps matching TRBD2 (6 bases). CDR1 and CDR2 (germline): KGHDR, SFDVKD. The length of the CDR3 is 18 residues. V shed 2 bases and J shed 4 bases, with 20 bases lying between them. The CDR3 region has the DNA TGTGCCACCAGTGATTCGGAGGGGTCAGGGTGGACATACAATGAGCAGTTCTTC. This translates into CATSDSEGSGWTYNEQFF.

In its sample, this clone was seen once. The chain joins TRBV4-1 to TRBJ1-2; D uncertain. In germline, CDR1 is MGHRA, CDR2 YSYEKL. The CDR3 totals 15 residues. V lost 7 bases to trimming and J lost 4 bases, with 19 bases between them. The chain's CDR3 is CASTPTDTNPYGYTF. The CDR3 DNA follows: TGCGCCAGCACACCAACCGACACGAACCCCTATGGCTACACCTTC.

This chain joins TRBV6-2 or TRBV6-3 and TRBJ2-2; a possible D gene is TRBD2 (6 bases). The CDR3 is 17 residues long. With 0 bases removed from V and 1 base from J, the gap between germline ends came to 12 bases. In germline, CDR1 is MNHEY, CDR2 SVGEGT. In DNA form, the CDR3 reads TGTGCCAGCAGTTACTCCCGGGAGCAACGGAACACCGGGGAGCTGTTTTTT. Translating it yields CASSYSREQRNTGELFF.

The rearrangement links TRBV2 to TRBJ1-4; the D gene is possibly TRBD1 (6 bases). CDR1 and CDR2 from the germline V gene are SNHLY and FYNNEI. CDR3 length: 17 amino acids. Trimming cost V 6 bases and J 0 bases, with 17 bases left between them. CDR3 amino acids: CASRGYRELATNEKLFF. CDR3 bases: TGTGCCAGCAGGGGCTACAGGGAGCTTGCAACTAATGAAAAACTGTTTTTT.

This rearrangement joins TRBV9 to TRBJ2-2; D is unclear. Looked up from germline, CDR1 is SGDLS and CDR2 is YYNGEE. Trimming pared 0 bases from V and 3 bases from J, leaving 12 bases between. CDR3 length: 16 amino acids. For the CDR3, the DNA is TGTGCCAGCAGCGTAGGAGGTCAGACCTACACCGGGGAGCTGTTTTTT. Translating it yields CASSVGGQTYTGELFF.

The genes are TRBV6-1 and TRBJ2-3; TRBD2 agrees at 11 bases. The V gene end was trimmed by 0 bases and the J gene end by 5 bases; junction bases not matched to a gene: 16. The V gene's germline CDR1 is MNHNS and CDR2 SASEGT. The CDR3 length is 20 residues. Here the CDR3 reads CASSEAGLGLADLKGDTQYF. CDR3 nucleotides: TGTGCCAGCAGTGAAGCGGGCCTGGGACTAGCGGACTTAAAAGGAGATACGCAGTATTTT.

The chain has TRBV18 and TRBJ1-1, with 10 bases fitting TRBD1. The V gene's germline CDR1 is KGHSH and CDR2 LQKENI. The length of the CDR3 is 16 residues. With 3 bases clipped from V and 1 base from J, the junction kept 5 bases outside the gene matches. CDR3 region: CASSPGQGWRNTEAFF. Here the CDR3 DNA reads TGTGCCAGCTCACCGGGACAGGGGTGGAGGAACACTGAAGCTTTCTTT.

V is TRBV7-6 and J is TRBJ1-5; 9 bases match TRBD1. J gave up 8 bases and V 5 bases, and 10 bases lay outside the gene matches. The CDR3 has 15 residues. Germline lookup yields CDR1 SGHVS and CDR2 FNYEAQ. CDR3 amino acids: CASSLTGQGREPQHF. CDR3 nucleotide sequence: TGTGCCAGCAGCCTGACTGGACAGGGGAGGGAGCCCCAGCATTTT.

The chain uses TRBV5-1 and TRBJ1-1; D is ambiguous. The CDR3 runs to 16 residues. The V gene's germline CDR1 is SGHRS and CDR2 YFSETQ. V was clipped by 2 bases and J by 5 bases, with 19 bases between them. CDR3 nucleotide sequence: TGCGCCAGCAGCTTCCGAATCGGAGGATCGGGGACTGAAGCTTTCTTT. Encoded protein: CASSFRIGGSGTEAFF.

The chain links TRBV27 to TRBJ2-7; TRBD2 agrees at 9 bases. Losses at the gene ends were 0 bases for V and 5 bases for J; bases not matched to a gene: 8. CDR3 length: 16 residues. Germline V gene lookup returns CDR1 MNHEY and CDR2 SMNVEV (reference sequence). The CDR3 protein is CASSLSAREGPHEQYF. The CDR3, as DNA: TGTGCCAGCAGTTTATCGGCGCGGGAGGGCCCTCACGAGCAGTACTTC.

This clone was counted between two and nine times. V and J are TRBV11-2 and TRBJ2-5, with 14 bases that match TRBD2. Looked up from germline, CDR1 is SGHAT and CDR2 is FQNNGV. The V and J ends lost 5 bases and 4 bases, in that order; junction bases with no gene match: 12. The CDR3 sequence is 18 residues long. The CDR3 coding sequence is TGTGCCAGCAGCGACCCGACTAGCGGGAGGGTCGTAAGAGAGACCCAGTACTTC. Encoded protein: CASSDPTSGRVVRETQYF.